This entry is about one T cell receptor beta chain. Antigen: not known. The source of the sample is a study of vaccination effects on CD4 cells after COVID-19. Points from the study as a whole: Marked clonal contraction was seen in infection- and vaccine-induced clones late after vaccination.

Expansion with viral peptide pools was applied to antigen-specific CD4+ T cells by the ViraFEST assay prior to sequencing. Culturing for about 9 days preceded CD4+ T cell isolation. Each vaccine recipient was nucleocapsid antibody negative and had no prior SARS-CoV-2 infection. PBMC cultures contained around 2 million cells per well, approximately 11 IU/ml IL-2 and around 9.6 ug/ml peptides. Looked up from germline, CDR1 is SGHRS and CDR2 is YFSETQ. V dropped 3 bases and J dropped 4; count of bases not matched to a gene: 9. The CDR3 runs to 17 residues. Clones were read by immunoSEQ multiplex PCR, and TCRdb kept only the in-frame ones, dropping some. Among tens of thousands of clones, around 67% were seen once, and the ten largest hold 20% to 25%.

Sequencing used CD4+ T cells from PBMCs cultured with SARS-CoV-2 spike peptides, obtained before COVID-19 vaccination. The origin of this receptor is a human donor who received a COVID-19 vaccine. The chain combines TRBV5-1 with TRBJ1-3, with 11 bases fitting TRBD1. CDR3 DNA: TGCGCCAGCAGCTCACCGGGACAGGGGGGGGAGGGAAACACCATATATTTT. Its protein is CASSSPGQGGEGNTIYF.